A selection of T cell receptor beta chains follows, all from one sample in a study of blood T cell repertoires in COVID-19. Assay used: immunoSEQ multiplex PCR; TCRdb lists only in-frame clones, some missing. The table shows approximately 300,000 clones, with 80% to 95% occurring only once. The sequencing input was peripheral blood. Receptors originate from a woman aged 25 to 39 with COVID-19, enrolled during active disease. Both conserved end residues are part of each CDR3. A D gene is named only where the DNA matches it firmly. Clone size is not always given. Where it is, it says once, few, many or a class for expanded clones.

DNA: TGCGCCAGCAGTGATCGGGAGGGGACCTTGAACACTGAAGCTTTCTTT
CDR3: CASSDREGTLNTEAFF
V: TRBV10-2
D: -
J: TRBJ1-1
size: -

DNA: TGTGCCAGCAGCCAAGAGGTAGAGCAGGGGGAACAGCCCCAGCATTTT
CDR3: CASSQEVEQGEQPQHF
V: TRBV4-2
D: TRBD1
J: TRBJ1-5
size: -

DNA: TGTGCCAGCACCCTGTTATGGGGGGATGGCTACACCTTC
CDR3: CASTLLWGDGYTF
V: TRBV6-5
D: -
J: TRBJ1-2
size: -

DNA: TGTGCCAGCAGCTCCCCCCGGACAGGGGGCCTAGAGACCCAGTACTTC
CDR3: CASSSPRTGGLETQYF
V: TRBV7-2
D: TRBD1
J: TRBJ2-5
size: -

DNA: TGTGCCAGCATGGGACTCGGGGATGAAAAACTGTTTTTT
CDR3: CASMGLGDEKLFF
V: TRBV2
D: -
J: TRBJ1-4
size: -

DNA: TGCGCCAGCAGCCAGGGACAGGGGGCCGAGGAGACCCAGTACTTC
CDR3: CASSQGQGAEETQYF
V: TRBV5-1
D: TRBD1
J: TRBJ2-5
size: -

DNA: TGTGCCAGCAGTCTTAGACAAAACAATCAGCCCCAGCATTTT
CDR3: CASSLRQNNQPQHF
V: TRBV6-2/TRBV6-3
D: -
J: TRBJ1-5
size: few

DNA: TGTGCCAGCAGCTCGACAGGGGACAGCACAGATACGCAGTATTTT
CDR3: CASSSTGDSTDTQYF
V: TRBV11-2
D: TRBD1
J: TRBJ2-3
size: few

DNA: TGTGCCAGCAGTTTTCGGGGACAGGGGATGGAGACCCAGTACTTC
CDR3: CASSFRGQGMETQYF
V: TRBV6-5
D: TRBD1
J: TRBJ2-5
size: -

DNA: TGTGCCAGCAGCGTACAGGGCTACGAGCAGTACTTC
CDR3: CASSVQGYEQYF
V: TRBV7-2
D: -
J: TRBJ2-7
size: -

DNA: TGTGCCAGCAGCCAAGATCGGGATAACACCGGGGAGCTGTTTTTT
CDR3: CASSQDRDNTGELFF
V: TRBV4-2
D: -
J: TRBJ2-2
size: -

DNA: TGTGCCAGCAGCTTCAGGGGTCACAATGAGCAGTTCTTC
CDR3: CASSFRGHNEQFF
V: TRBV13
D: -
J: TRBJ2-1
size: -

DNA: TGTGCCAGCAGTCCCAGGGGGAGGAACACTGAAGCTTTCTTT
CDR3: CASSPRGRNTEAFF
V: TRBV2
D: TRBD1
J: TRBJ1-1
size: -

DNA: TGTGCCAGCTCCCCCGGGGTTCCCAATGGCTACACCTTC
CDR3: CASSPGVPNGYTF
V: TRBV6-5
D: -
J: TRBJ1-2
size: -

DNA: TGTGCCAGCAGCCGGGACAGGGGATATGGCTACACCTTC
CDR3: CASSRDRGYGYTF
V: TRBV7-8
D: TRBD1
J: TRBJ1-2
size: -

DNA: TGTGCCTGGACTGCCCGGGCTAGCGGGAGGGTAGATACGCAGTATTTT
CDR3: CAWTARASGRVDTQYF
V: TRBV30
D: TRBD2
J: TRBJ2-3
size: -

DNA: TGTGCCTGGAGTGGGTTAGCGGGGGGTTGGGAGACCCAGTACTTC
CDR3: CAWSGLAGGWETQYF
V: TRBV30
D: TRBD2
J: TRBJ2-5
size: -

DNA: TGTGCCACCAGCAGAGATCAGGTACTAGTCGGTGAGCAGTTCTTC
CDR3: CATSRDQVLVGEQFF
V: TRBV15
D: -
J: TRBJ2-1
size: -

DNA: TGTGCCAGCAGCCTGGTGGGACTAGCGGGAGACGAGCAGTACTTC
CDR3: CASSLVGLAGDEQYF
V: TRBV5-6
D: TRBD2
J: TRBJ2-7
size: -

DNA: TGTGCCAGCAGCTTGGCGCGGGGCCCCCTTCTACACAATGAGCAGTTCTTC
CDR3: CASSLARGPLLHNEQFF
V: TRBV5-8
D: -
J: TRBJ2-1
size: -

DNA: TGCGCCAGCAGCCAAGATCGGGGAAATCAGCCCCAGCATTTT
CDR3: CASSQDRGNQPQHF
V: TRBV4-1
D: -
J: TRBJ1-5
size: -

DNA: TGTGCCAGCAACCTACAGGGCATGGATACGCAGTATTTT
CDR3: CASNLQGMDTQYF
V: TRBV12-3/TRBV12-4
D: -
J: TRBJ2-3
size: -

DNA: TGTGCCAGCAGTGCGGGGGAGGACTATGGCTACACCTTC
CDR3: CASSAGEDYGYTF
V: TRBV6-2/TRBV6-3
D: -
J: TRBJ1-2
size: -

DNA: TGTGCCAGCACTCTAAGGGTAGCGGCTGAAGCTTTCTTT
CDR3: CASTLRVAAEAFF
V: TRBV28
D: -
J: TRBJ1-1
size: -

DNA: TGTGCCAGCTCACGGGACAGGGGAGGCGATGGCTACACCTTC
CDR3: CASSRDRGGDGYTF
V: TRBV18
D: TRBD1
J: TRBJ1-2
size: once

DNA: TGTGCCAGCAGCCTAGGGACAGGGCACGGAAACACCATATATTTT
CDR3: CASSLGTGHGNTIYF
V: TRBV5-4
D: TRBD1
J: TRBJ1-3
size: -

DNA: TGTGCCAGCAGCCGGGAGTACACCGGGGAGCTGTTTTTT
CDR3: CASSREYTGELFF
V: TRBV5-4
D: -
J: TRBJ2-2
size: -

DNA: TGTGCCAGCAGGATCCAGGGGCCTAGGGAGACCCAGTACTTC
CDR3: CASRIQGPRETQYF
V: TRBV2
D: -
J: TRBJ2-5
size: many

DNA: TGTGCCAGCAGCTCCAGTAACCAAGAGACCCAGTACTTC
CDR3: CASSSSNQETQYF
V: TRBV7-2
D: -
J: TRBJ2-5
size: -

DNA: TGTGCCATCAGCGAACCGGGACTAGCGGCACCCAAGAGCTCCTACAATGAGCAGTTCTTC
CDR3: CAISEPGLAAPKSSYNEQFF
V: TRBV10-3
D: TRBD2
J: TRBJ2-1
size: -

DNA: TGTGCCAGCAGGGCCACAGGGGGCCGATCACCCCTCCACTTT
CDR3: CASRATGGRSPLHF
V: TRBV6-5
D: TRBD1
J: TRBJ1-6
size: few

DNA: TGTGCCAGCAGTTACCTATTGGGTAGCGGGATTGAATCCTACAATGAGCAGTTCTTC
CDR3: CASSYLLGSGIESYNEQFF
V: TRBV28
D: TRBD2
J: TRBJ2-1
size: -

DNA: TGTGCCAGCAGTATGGCTAGCGGGGGCTACGAGCAGTACTTC
CDR3: CASSMASGGYEQYF
V: TRBV27
D: TRBD2
J: TRBJ2-7
size: -

DNA: TGTGCCAGTACTCCGGGACTAGCGGGAGCCTACGAGCAGTACTTC
CDR3: CASTPGLAGAYEQYF
V: TRBV19
D: TRBD2
J: TRBJ2-7
size: -

DNA: TGTGCCAGCAGCGAGCAGGGTGGCAATCAGCCCCAGCATTTT
CDR3: CASSEQGGNQPQHF
V: TRBV7-9
D: -
J: TRBJ1-5
size: -

DNA: TGTGCCAGCGCGTCGGCCGGGATAAAGAATGAGCAGTTCTTC
CDR3: CASASAGIKNEQFF
V: TRBV6-5
D: -
J: TRBJ2-1
size: -

DNA: TGTGCCAGCAGAGGGGAAGAGACCCAGTACTTC
CDR3: CASRGEETQYF
V: TRBV2
D: -
J: TRBJ2-5
size: -

DNA: TGTGCCAGCAGCCAAGTCCGTGGCGGGGATGTTAGGGTTAGCAATCAGCCCCAGCATTTT
CDR3: CASSQVRGGDVRVSNQPQHF
V: TRBV14
D: -
J: TRBJ1-5
size: -

DNA: TGTGCCAGCAGTACTAGCGGGAGGAAGTCCTACGAGCAGTACTTC
CDR3: CASSTSGRKSYEQYF
V: TRBV28
D: TRBD2
J: TRBJ2-7
size: few

DNA: TGTGCCATCAGGGAAGCAGGGCCCACCGGGGAGCTGTTTTTT
CDR3: CAIREAGPTGELFF
V: TRBV10-3
D: -
J: TRBJ2-2
size: -

DNA: TGCGCCAGCAGCTTACAGGGTTCTGATGGCTACACCTTC
CDR3: CASSLQGSDGYTF
V: TRBV5-1
D: -
J: TRBJ1-2
size: -

DNA: TGTGCCAGCACGACAGGGAGGATGGCATCTCGCTACACCTTC
CDR3: CASTTGRMASRYTF
V: TRBV28
D: TRBD1
J: TRBJ1-2
size: -

DNA: TGTGCCAGCTCACTCGAAATAGCGGGGAGCACAGATACGCAGTATTTT
CDR3: CASSLEIAGSTDTQYF
V: TRBV18
D: TRBD2
J: TRBJ2-3
size: -

DNA: TGTGCCAGCAGCGCGCAAGCGGGGACTAGGGCCTACGAGCAGTACTTC
CDR3: CASSAQAGTRAYEQYF
V: TRBV9
D: TRBD2
J: TRBJ2-7
size: -

DNA: TGTGCCACCAGCAGAGATCGGGAGGGAGGCTACACCTTC
CDR3: CATSRDREGGYTF
V: TRBV15
D: -
J: TRBJ1-2
size: -

DNA: TGTGCCAGCTCCTTGAACAGCAATGAGCAGTTCTTC
CDR3: CASSLNSNEQFF
V: TRBV2
D: -
J: TRBJ2-1
size: -

DNA: TGTGCCAGCACCCACCTCCCCGAGGCTGGCTACACCTTC
CDR3: CASTHLPEAGYTF
V: TRBV6-5
D: -
J: TRBJ1-2
size: few

DNA: TGTGCCAGCAGTCCACAGGGGCTGACTGAAGCTTTCTTT
CDR3: CASSPQGLTEAFF
V: TRBV3-1/TRBV3-2
D: TRBD1
J: TRBJ1-1
size: -

DNA: TGTGCCAGCAGCCCAACTATCCCGAGCACAGATACGCAGTATTTT
CDR3: CASSPTIPSTDTQYF
V: TRBV7-3
D: -
J: TRBJ2-3
size: -

DNA: TGTGCCAGCAGTTTTGGCTCATCGGCAACTAGCGGGAGCTACGAGCAGTACTTC
CDR3: CASSFGSSATSGSYEQYF
V: TRBV27
D: TRBD2
J: TRBJ2-7
size: -

DNA: TGTGCCAGTAGTCCCCGGGGACAGGGGTATTCACCCCTCCACTTT
CDR3: CASSPRGQGYSPLHF
V: TRBV19
D: TRBD1
J: TRBJ1-6
size: once

DNA: TGTGCCAGCACTCCGGGAATGGATCAGCCCCAGCATTTT
CDR3: CASTPGMDQPQHF
V: TRBV6-5
D: -
J: TRBJ1-5
size: -

DNA: TGTGCCAGCAGCTTAGCGCCCGGGGACACCGGGGAGCTGTTTTTT
CDR3: CASSLAPGDTGELFF
V: TRBV7-9
D: -
J: TRBJ2-2
size: -

DNA: TGTGCCAGCAGTCCACTGCAGGGCGAGGTCTCTGGAAACACCATATATTTT
CDR3: CASSPLQGEVSGNTIYF
V: TRBV6-6
D: -
J: TRBJ1-3
size: -

DNA: TGTGCCAGCAGTTATAGGAACAGGGTCCACGAGCAGTACTTC
CDR3: CASSYRNRVHEQYF
V: TRBV6-5
D: -
J: TRBJ2-7
size: -